This entry lists 10 T cell receptor beta chains sequenced from one sample in a study of blood T cell repertoires in COVID-19. Here immunoSEQ multiplex PCR was the method, and the copy in TCRdb shows in-frame clones only, minus some. The data contain roughly 320,000 clones, approximately 91% of them singletons. Source material: PBMCs or T cells enriched from blood (not recorded which). Receptors were obtained from a woman in her twenties or thirties who had been exposed to COVID-19.

The chain recombines TRBV10-3 with TRBJ1-2, with D unresolved. CDR1 and CDR2 from the germline V gene are ENHRY and SYGVKD. The germline V and J ends were trimmed by 3 bases and 1 base, with 6 bases remaining between them. The CDR3 extends over 13 amino acids. In DNA form, the CDR3 reads TGTGCCATCAGTGATGGGAGTAACTATGGCTACACCTTC. It is translated as CAISDGSNYGYTF.

CDR3 loop: CASSTLTGLRRELFF. The CDR3 region has the DNA TGTGCCAGCAGCACCTTAACAGGGCTCCGACGGGAGCTGTTTTTT. The chain has TRBV5-6 and TRBJ2-2, with D possibly matching TRBD1 (6 bases). V was pared by 4 bases and J by 9 bases, with 19 bases between. The CDR3 sequence is 15 residues long. Germline lookup yields CDR1 SGHDT and CDR2 YYEEEE.

Turning to this clone: Mismatch with germline at one junction end may stem from a read error. V and J are TRBV14 and TRBJ2-1, with a weak D call TRBD1 (5 bases). The CDR3 loop spans 14 amino acids. From germline, CDR1 is SGHDN and CDR2 FVKESK. The CDR3 protein is CASSQSWQGAFRVF. CDR3 DNA: TGTGCCAGCAGCCAATCGTGGCAGGGCGCTTTTAGGGTCTTC.

This chain connects TRBV4-1 to TRBJ2-1; TRBD2 matches 8 bases. The J segment lost 4 bases and the V segment lost 0 bases, leaving 5 bases of the junction unmatched. This CDR3 has 16 residues. The germline V gene has CDR1 MGHRA and CDR2 YSYEKL. CDR3 in DNA: TGCGCCAGCAGCCAAGAGGGTAGCGGGGATTACAATGAGCAGTTCTTC. This gives the protein CASSQEGSGDYNEQFF.

The rearrangement uses TRBV9 and TRBJ1-1; unclear D gene. V was trimmed by 7 bases and J by 4 bases, leaving 11 bases between them. CDR3 length: 12 residues. Germline lookup yields CDR1 SGDLS and CDR2 YYNGEE. The CDR3 protein is CASGKEGTEAFF. The CDR3 DNA reads TGTGCCAGCGGGAAGGAGGGCACTGAAGCTTTCTTT.

This chain connects TRBV19 to TRBJ1-2; 8 bases align to TRBD1. Germline lookup yields CDR1 LNHDA and CDR2 SQIVND (reference sequence). V lost 3 bases, J lost 4 bases, and 1 base stayed unmatched. This CDR3 has 13 amino acids. CDR3 region: CASSIGTGYGYTF. DNA for the CDR3: TGTGCCAGTAGTATTGGGACAGGCTATGGCTACACCTTC.

This sequence joins TRBV14 and TRBJ2-7, with D hard to call. The V and J ends lost 4 bases and 3 bases respectively, with 7 bases between them. Germline values: CDR1 SGHDN, CDR2 FVKESK. The CDR3 contains 12 residues. CDR3 nucleotide sequence: TGTGCCAGCAGCCGCACTTTCTACGAGCAGTACTTC. This encodes CASSRTFYEQYF.

The chain joins TRBV5-1 to TRBJ2-1, with no clear D. The CDR3 is made up of 14 amino acids. Germline-derived CDR1 and CDR2 are SGHRS and YFSETQ. V dropped 3 bases and J dropped 4 bases, with 11 bases sitting between them. CDR3 DNA: TGCGCCAGCAGCTCCAGGCCCCCTTACAATGAGCAGTTCTTC. This gives the protein CASSSRPPYNEQFF.

The chain links TRBV24-1 to TRBJ2-7, with D unclear. Trimming cost V 9 bases and J 0 bases, with 11 bases left between them. Germline CDR1 and CDR2: KGHDR and SFDVKD. The CDR3 extends over 13 amino acids. The CDR3 nucleotides are TGTGCCACCTCCCCATCGGGCTCCTACGAGCAGTACTTC. It specifies CATSPSGSYEQYF.

The chain has TRBV27 and TRBJ1-5; the D gene is possibly TRBD1 (6 bases). CDR3 length equals 14 residues. With 4 bases removed from V and 6 bases from J, the gap between germline ends came to 13 bases. Germline CDR1 and CDR2: MNHEY and SMNVEV (reference sequence). The chain's CDR3 is CASSSQGSFQPQHF. CDR3 in DNA: TGTGCCAGCAGTTCACAGGGTAGCTTTCAGCCCCAGCATTTT.